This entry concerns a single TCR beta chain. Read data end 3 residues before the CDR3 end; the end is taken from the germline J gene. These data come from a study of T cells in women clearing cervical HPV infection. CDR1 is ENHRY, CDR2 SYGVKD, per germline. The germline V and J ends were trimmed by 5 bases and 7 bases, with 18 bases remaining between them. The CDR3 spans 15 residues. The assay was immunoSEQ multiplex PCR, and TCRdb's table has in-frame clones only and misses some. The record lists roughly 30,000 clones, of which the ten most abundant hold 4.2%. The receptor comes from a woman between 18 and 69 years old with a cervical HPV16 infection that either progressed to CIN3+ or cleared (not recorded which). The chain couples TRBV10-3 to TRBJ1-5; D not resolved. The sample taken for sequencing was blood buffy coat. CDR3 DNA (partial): TGTGCCATCAGTAAAGGGCAGTCCGATGGGCAGCCC. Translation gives CAISKGQSDGQP. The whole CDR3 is CAISKGQSDGQPQHF.